The 5 T cell receptor beta chains given below trace back to one sample, sequenced in a study of blood T cell dynamics during melanoma immunotherapy. Here immunoSEQ multiplex PCR was the method, and the copy in TCRdb shows in-frame clones only, minus some. The table has fewer than 12,000 clones, about nine tenths seen once; the top ten hold 6.9%. Time point of the sample: week 3, after first cycle of checkpoint inhibitor. Sequenced material: blood, taken from a patient treated with checkpoint blockade. The receptors here all came from a human donor with melanoma.

This clone has a single count. The rearrangement joins TRBV7-2 to TRBJ2-5; 9 nucleotides agree with TRBD2. CDR1 and CDR2 (germline): SGHTA, FQGNSA. V shed 10 bases, J shed 5 bases, and the junction held 8 bases outside the gene matches. The CDR3 loop spans 13 amino acids. The CDR3 here is CATSGALRETQYF. The CDR3 region has the DNA TGTGCCACTAGCGGGGCCCTTAGGGAGACCCAGTACTTC.

V gene TRBV7-2 combines with J gene TRBJ2-7, with D hard to call. Germline CDR1 is SGHTA and CDR2 is FQGNSA. This CDR3 region has 12 residues. The V and J ends lost 0 bases and 7 bases respectively, with 7 bases between them. CDR3: CASSLAGREQYF. As DNA, the CDR3 is TGTGCCAGCAGCTTAGCCGGGCGTGAGCAGTACTTC.

A single count supports this clone. V gene TRBV2 combines with J gene TRBJ1-4, with D tentatively TRBD1 (5 bases). V was shortened by 1 base and J by 5 bases, with 11 bases between the two germline ends. The CDR3 runs to 15 residues. Germline V gene lookup returns CDR1 SNHLY and CDR2 FYNNEI. The CDR3 sequence is CASSEGPGKNEKLFF. CDR3 sequence (DNA): TGTGCCAGCAGTGAAGGGCCAGGGAAAAATGAAAAACTGTTTTTT. Full variable domain (remainder filled in from reference TRBV2 and TRBJ1-4): EPEVTQTPSHQVTQMGQEVILRCVPISNHLYFYWYRQILGQKVEFLVSFYNNEISEKSEIFDDQFSVERPDGSNFTLKIRSTKLEDSAMYFCASSEGPGKNEKLFFGSGTQLSVL.

This chain uses TRBV7-8 with TRBJ2-3; 7 nucleotides line up with TRBD1. V trimming: 4 bases; J trimming: 3 bases; junction bases outside the gene matches: 10. Germline CDR1 and CDR2: SGHVS and FQNEAQ. This CDR3 comprises 16 residues. Here the CDR3 DNA reads TGTGCCAGCAGCTCGCGCCTCCAGACAGGGACAGATACGCAGTATTTT. Its protein product is CASSSRLQTGTDTQYF.

The chain combines TRBV4-3 with TRBJ2-5; D possibly corresponds to TRBD2 (5 bases). V lost 1 base to trimming and J lost 2 bases, with 11 bases between them. The CDR3 consists of 15 residues. The germline V gene encodes CDR1 LGHNA and CDR2 YSLEER. In DNA form, the CDR3 reads TGCGCCAGCAGCCAAGGAGGACGGGGACAAGAGACCCAGTACTTC. It codes for CASSQGGRGQETQYF.